A single sample is the source of the 32 T cell receptor beta chains below, sequenced in a study of blood T cell repertoires in COVID-19. The table came from immunoSEQ multiplex PCR; TCRdb's copy has only in-frame clones and leaves some out. This sample carries 350,000 to 500,000 clones, about 90% of them seen once, and the ten largest clones take 0.8% to 1%. The material sequenced was peripheral blood. These TCRs come from a man aged 18-30 years with COVID-19, enrolled during active disease.

The chain links TRBV9 to TRBJ2-1, with a weak D call TRBD1 (5 bases). V was clipped by 0 bases and J by 1 base, with 14 bases between them. The CDR3 has 17 amino acids. CDR1 is SGDLS and CDR2 is YYNGEE in the germline V gene. CDR3 sequence reads: CASSVDQGVRSYNEQFF. The CDR3 DNA reads TGTGCCAGCAGCGTAGATCAGGGTGTACGGTCCTACAATGAGCAGTTCTTC.

The rearrangement links TRBV11-3 to TRBJ2-7; D might be TRBD2 (5 bases). V shed 4 bases and J shed 4 bases, with 8 bases lying between them. The CDR3 consists of 12 residues. Germline V gene lookup returns CDR1 SGHNT and CDR2 YENEEA. The CDR3 reads CASSSRTYEQYF. The CDR3 nucleotides are TGTGCCAGCAGCTCCCGGACTTACGAGCAGTACTTC.

The V and J genes are TRBV18 and TRBJ1-1; D gene unclear. Germline V gene sequence: CDR1 KGHSH, CDR2 LQKENI. The CDR3 totals 11 residues. V was cut by 6 bases and J by 7 bases, with 9 bases left in between. CDR3 bases: TGTGCCAGCTCCCGCCTAGGTGAAGCTTTCTTT. It specifies CASSRLGEAFF.

This clone was seen a single time. The V and J genes are TRBV3-1 (or the pseudogene TRBV3-2) and TRBJ1-1; D ambiguous. Looked up from germline, CDR1 is LGHDT and CDR2 is YNNKEL (reference sequence). The V gene lost 4 bases and the J gene lost 3 bases, with 15 bases spanning the gap. CDR3 size: 15 residues. CDR3 sequence (DNA): TGTGCCAGCAGCCTCTCTGGGCAGTCGGACACTGAAGCTTTCTTT. It encodes CASSLSGQSDTEAFF.

The gene calls are TRBV28 and TRBJ1-4; 10 bases align to TRBD1. This CDR3 spans 19 amino acids. Trimming cost V 5 bases and J 0 bases; bases outside gene matches: 12. In germline, CDR1 is MDHEN, CDR2 SYDVKM. The CDR3 bases are TGTGCCAGCAGTCACTACCGTTGGGACAGGGGCCCAACTAATGAAAAACTGTTTTTT. Protein sequence: CASSHYRWDRGPTNEKLFF. Complete variable domain (other parts from reference TRBV28 and TRBJ1-4): DVKVTQSSRYLVKRTGEKVFLECVQDMDHENMFWYRQDPGLGLRLIYFSYDVKMKEKGDIPEGYSVSREKKERFSLILESASTNQTSMYLCASSHYRWDRGPTNEKLFFGSGTQLSVL.

The chain carries TRBV7-9 and TRBJ1-3; maybe TRBD1 (5 bases). The CDR3 extends over 17 amino acids. Trimming removed 0 bases from V and 0 bases from J, with 12 bases in between. Germline lookup yields CDR1 SEHNR and CDR2 FQNEAQ (reference sequence). CDR3 sequence reads: CASSLAIMTDSGNTIYF. DNA of the CDR3: TGTGCCAGCAGCTTAGCGATAATGACAGACTCTGGAAACACCATATATTTT.

The chain links TRBV5-1 to TRBJ2-5; 12 bases agree with TRBD2. The CDR3 covers 16 residues. V dropped 5 bases and J dropped 3; count of bases not matched to a gene: 8. Germline-derived CDR1 and CDR2 are SGHRS and YFSETQ. Here the CDR3 reads CASRPLASGGEETQYF. CDR3 coding DNA: TGCGCCAGCAGGCCTCTGGCTAGCGGGGGGGAAGAGACCCAGTACTTC.

The V call is TRBV11-3, the J call TRBJ2-1; D gene uncertain. V was shortened by 2 bases and J by 0 bases, with 8 bases between the two germline ends. CDR1 and CDR2 (germline): SGHNT, YENEEA. CDR3 size: 15 residues. CDR3 bases: TGTGCCAGCAGCTTACTGGCGGCCTCCTACAATGAGCAGTTCTTC. This gives the protein CASSLLAASYNEQFF.

CDR3 coding DNA: TGTGCCAGCAGGGGGGGTCCCGTCCGGGGCACTGAAGCTTTCTTT. Protein product: CASRGGPVRGTEAFF. This chain links TRBV2 with TRBJ1-1, with a possible D match to TRBD1 (5 bases). Deletions cut 6 bases from V and 4 bases from J, with 18 bases between. From germline, CDR1 is SNHLY and CDR2 FYNNEI. The CDR3 length is 15 residues.

This chain links TRBV6-5 with TRBJ2-3; 10 nucleotides align to TRBD1. Looked up from germline, CDR1 is MNHEY and CDR2 is SVGAGI. This CDR3 is 14 amino acids long. Germline trimming cut 2 bases from V and 7 bases from J; bases unmatched to any gene: 3. DNA for the CDR3: TGTGCCAGCAGTTACGACAGGGGGCGATATACGCAGTATTTT. Its translation: CASSYDRGRYTQYF.

This sequence joins TRBV7-2 and TRBJ2-1; unclear D gene. The CDR3 length is 14 residues. V was cut by 2 bases and J by 6 bases, with 11 bases left in between. The germline CDR1 and CDR2 sequences are SGHTA and FQGNSA. Here the CDR3 DNA reads TGTGCCAGCAGCTTAAAACGACGAGGCAATGAGCAGTTCTTC. Its translation: CASSLKRRGNEQFF.

This chain connects TRBV27 to TRBJ2-5; unclear D gene. The CDR3 runs 15 residues. The germline V and J ends were trimmed by 0 bases and 5 bases, with 13 bases remaining between them. CDR1 and CDR2 from the germline V gene are MNHEY and SMNVEV (reference sequence). The CDR3 nucleotides are TGTGCCAGCAGTTTATCAATCCCACCCGGGGAGACCCAGTACTTC. Its protein is CASSLSIPPGETQYF.

This clone was counted a single time. This sequence joins TRBV9 and TRBJ2-3; TRBD2 matches at 7 bases. Germline CDR1 and CDR2: SGDLS and YYNGEE. Germline trimming cut 0 bases from V and 2 bases from J; bases unmatched to any gene: 6. The CDR3 is 16 amino acids. In DNA, the CDR3 is TGTGCCAGCAGCGTAGATAGTAGCGGGCTCACAGATACGCAGTATTTT. It translates to CASSVDSSGLTDTQYF.

The rearrangement links TRBV7-9 to TRBJ2-7; 7 bases line up with TRBD1. With the DNA end fitting TRBJ2-5 better, the J assignment may be wrong. Germline V gives CDR1 SEHNR, CDR2 FQNEAQ (reference sequence). The CDR3 loop spans 13 amino acids. The DNA of the CDR3 is TGTGCCAGCTCTCGGTCACAGGGGGAGACCCAGTACTTC. It yields the protein CASSRSQGETQYF.

The chain joins TRBV6-1 to TRBJ2-2; TRBD1 matches at 8 bases. Germline V gene data show CDR1 as MNHNS and CDR2 as SASEGT. V gave up 1 base and J gave up 7 bases; unmatched junction bases: 11. The CDR3 is 17 residues long. CDR3 protein: CASSEGLPGGLGGELFF. Written as DNA, the CDR3 is TGTGCCAGCAGTGAAGGGCTCCCAGGGGGCTTAGGCGGGGAGCTGTTTTTT.

The chain is built from TRBV10-2 and TRBJ2-7, with TRBD2 identical over 13 bases. V was clipped by 0 bases and J by 1 base; unmatched bases: 0. Germline V CDR1 and CDR2: WSHSY, SAAADI. The length of the CDR3 is 16 residues. The CDR3 DNA reads TGCGCCAGCAGTGAGTCGGGACTAGCGGGGTCCTACGAGCAGTACTTC. Residues: CASSESGLAGSYEQYF.

This clone turned up a few times. The chain joins TRBV25-1 to TRBJ2-7, with D maybe TRBD2 (6 bases). The CDR3 length is 14 residues. The V gene lost 8 bases and the J gene lost 3 bases, with 17 bases spanning the gap. Germline CDR1 and CDR2: MGHDK and SYGVNS. CDR3 nucleotide sequence: TGTGCCAGCGCCCCATTGGGGGGAAGCTACGAGCAGTACTTC. Amino acids: CASAPLGGSYEQYF.

The chain couples TRBV5-6 to TRBJ2-2, with a possible D match to TRBD2 (5 bases). The CDR3 contains 15 residues. The germline V gene has CDR1 SGHDT and CDR2 YYEEEE. Trimming took off 1 base at V and 0 bases at J, with 7 bases between the two ends. CDR3 nucleotides: TGTGCCAGCAGCTTGCACGGGGCGAACACCGGGGAGCTGTTTTTT. It translates to CASSLHGANTGELFF.

This chain joins TRBV6-5 and TRBJ2-3; D gene uncertain. The CDR3 consists of 14 residues. Trimming removed 8 bases from V and 2 bases from J, with 14 bases in between. Germline V gene data show CDR1 as MNHEY and CDR2 as SVGAGI. CDR3 coding DNA: TGTGCCAGCGGCCCATCGAGGATCACAGATACGCAGTATTTT. Protein: CASGPSRITDTQYF.

The chain couples TRBV19 to TRBJ2-3, with 8 nucleotides matching TRBD1. The CDR3 runs 15 residues. Germline CDR1 is LNHDA and CDR2 is SQIVND (reference sequence). J lost 3 bases, V lost 6 bases, and 8 bases had no gene match. CDR3 residues: CASSPTGDLTDTQYF. The CDR3 DNA follows: TGTGCCAGTAGCCCGACAGGGGATTTAACAGATACGCAGTATTTT.

V gene TRBV29-1 combines with J gene TRBJ1-2, with 7 bases fitting TRBD1. V gave up 7 bases and J gave up 4 bases; unmatched junction bases: 12. The CDR3 is 14 residues long. The V gene's germline CDR1 is SQVTM and CDR2 ANQGSEA. CDR3 amino acids: CSAMTGSVPYGYTF. CDR3 nucleotides: TGCAGCGCTATGACAGGGAGCGTCCCCTATGGCTACACCTTC.

CDR3 nucleotides: TGTGCCAGCAGCACTATACAGGGTCGATCGAACACTGAAGCTTTCTTT. Translation: CASSTIQGRSNTEAFF. This chain uses TRBV11-2 with TRBJ1-1; perhaps TRBD1 as D (6 bases). Germline V gene sequence: CDR1 SGHAT, CDR2 FQNNGV. Trimming shortened V by 5 bases and J by 1 base, and 17 bases separated the two germline ends. The CDR3 loop spans 16 amino acids.

The gene calls are TRBV24-1 and TRBJ2-1, with 12 nucleotides matching TRBD2. The CDR3 loop spans 17 amino acids. With 4 bases clipped from V and 6 bases from J, the junction kept 9 bases outside the gene matches. Germline CDR1 is KGHDR and CDR2 is SFDVKD. This CDR3 reads CATSDQPSGRASNEQFF. CDR3 coding DNA: TGTGCCACCAGTGACCAACCTAGCGGGAGGGCGTCCAATGAGCAGTTCTTC.

This rearrangement joins TRBV9 to TRBJ2-7, with a possible D match to TRBD1 (5 bases). The CDR3 length is 14 residues. The germline V gene has CDR1 SGDLS and CDR2 YYNGEE. V lost 0 bases and J lost 3, with 10 bases in between. CDR3 loop: CASSVALGHYEQYF. The CDR3 DNA is TGTGCCAGCAGCGTAGCGTTGGGGCACTACGAGCAGTACTTC.

The chain recombines TRBV25-1 with TRBJ2-2; perhaps TRBD1 as D (6 bases). Germline assignment: CDR1 MGHDK and CDR2 SYGVNS. This CDR3 spans 15 amino acids. Trimming cost V 3 bases and J 1 base, with 9 bases left between them. This CDR3 is CASSDPGVNTGELFF. The CDR3 DNA reads TGTGCCAGCAGTGACCCAGGGGTGAACACCGGGGAGCTGTTTTTT. The variable domain in full, with the rest retrieved from reference TRBV25-1 and TRBJ2-2, is EADIYQTPRYLVIGTGKKITLECSQTMGHDKMYWYQQDPGMELHLIHYSYGVNSTEKGDLSSESTVSRIRTEHFPLTLESARPSHTSQYLCASSDPGVNTGELFFGEGSRLTVL.

CDR3 sequence: CASSLGAVYNEQFF. DNA for the CDR3: TGTGCCAGCAGCTTGGGTGCGGTCTACAATGAGCAGTTCTTC. The rearrangement joins TRBV7-2 to TRBJ2-1; D gene unclear. V was shortened by 3 bases and J by 3 bases, with 9 bases between the two germline ends. CDR1 and CDR2 (germline): SGHTA, FQGNSA. The length of the CDR3 is 14 residues.

V gene TRBV5-5 combines with J gene TRBJ2-1, with D tentatively TRBD2 (5 bases). Germline V gene lookup returns CDR1 SGHKS and CDR2 YYEKEE (reference sequence). Trimming removed 3 bases from V and 9 bases from J, with 10 bases in between. The length of the CDR3 is 12 residues. The CDR3: CASSSRVGEQFF. The CDR3 nucleotides are TGTGCCAGCAGCTCGAGGGTAGGTGAGCAGTTCTTC.

This chain connects TRBV7-2 to TRBJ2-5, with 9 bases that match TRBD2. The V gene's germline CDR1 is SGHTA and CDR2 FQGNSA. With 3 bases clipped from V and 2 bases from J, the junction kept 7 bases outside the gene matches. The length of the CDR3 is 16 residues. The CDR3 here is CASSFELAGLQETQYF. CDR3 nucleotides: TGTGCCAGCAGCTTCGAACTAGCGGGCTTACAAGAGACCCAGTACTTC.

The chain recombines TRBV4-1 with TRBJ2-7; 9 bases map to TRBD1. The CDR3 totals 16 residues. From germline, CDR1 is MGHRA and CDR2 YSYEKL. V dropped 6 bases and J dropped 5; count of bases not matched to a gene: 14. CDR3 in DNA: TGCGCCAGCAGTACAGTCCGGGACAGGGCCTTCAACGAGCAGTACTTC. This encodes CASSTVRDRAFNEQYF.

The genes are TRBV5-1 and TRBJ1-1; TRBD1 matches at 7 bases. V was pared by 6 bases and J by 4 bases, with 9 bases of the junction left unmatched. CDR1 and CDR2 from the germline V gene are SGHRS and YFSETQ. This CDR3 comprises 14 residues. In DNA form, the CDR3 reads TGCGCCAGCACTTCAACATCAGGGGGCACTGAAGCTTTCTTT. Protein sequence: CASTSTSGGTEAFF.

This chain joins TRBV25-1 and TRBJ1-2, with D maybe TRBD1 (6 bases). CDR3 length: 13 amino acids. Trimming cost V 6 bases and J 6 bases, with 14 bases left between them. Looked up from germline, CDR1 is MGHDK and CDR2 is SYGVNS. The CDR3 sequence: CASRLGQGNGYTF. For the CDR3, the DNA is TGTGCCAGCAGACTAGGGCAGGGGAATGGCTACACCTTC.

V is TRBV7-9 and J is TRBJ1-2; D is uncertain. The V end was cut by 1 base, the J end by 1 base, with 7 bases between. The CDR3 extends over 14 amino acids. Per germline, CDR1 SEHNR and CDR2 FQNEAQ (reference sequence). CDR3 region: CASSLVQDNYGYTF. CDR3 sequence (DNA): TGTGCCAGCAGCTTAGTTCAGGATAACTATGGCTACACCTTC.